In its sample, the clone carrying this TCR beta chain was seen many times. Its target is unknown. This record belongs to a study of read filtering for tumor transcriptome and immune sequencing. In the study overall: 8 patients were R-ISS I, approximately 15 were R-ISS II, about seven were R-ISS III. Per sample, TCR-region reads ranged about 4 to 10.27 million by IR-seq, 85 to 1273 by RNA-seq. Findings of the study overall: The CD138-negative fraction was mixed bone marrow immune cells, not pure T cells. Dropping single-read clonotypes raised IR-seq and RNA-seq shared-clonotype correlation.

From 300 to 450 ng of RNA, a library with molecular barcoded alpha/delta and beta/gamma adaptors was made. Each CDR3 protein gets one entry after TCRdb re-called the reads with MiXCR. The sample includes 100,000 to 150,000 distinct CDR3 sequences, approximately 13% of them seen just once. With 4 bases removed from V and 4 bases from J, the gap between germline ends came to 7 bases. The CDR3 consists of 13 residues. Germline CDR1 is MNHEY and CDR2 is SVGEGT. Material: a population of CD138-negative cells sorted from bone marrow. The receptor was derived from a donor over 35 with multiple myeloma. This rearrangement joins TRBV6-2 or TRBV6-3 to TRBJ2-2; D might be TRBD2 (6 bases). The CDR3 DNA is TGTGCCAGCAGTTGGGGACTCACCGGGGAGCTGTTTTTT. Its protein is CASSWGLTGELFF.